The subject of this entry is one T cell receptor beta chain. Antigen unknown. This entry is derived from a study of T cell responses to AZD1222 COVID-19 vaccine. Broader study findings: Reports indicate that nearly half of spike-specific TCRs are directed at unmutated variant regions. There were mostly white British donors and more females than males, and clonal diversity was possibly underestimated. Baseline seropositivity occurred in only a handful of AZD1222 recipients. Increases in Spike-specific TCR breadth and depth were seen after two AZD1222 doses.

The method was immunoSEQ multiplex PCR; TCRdb's version includes in-frame clones alone and lacks a portion of them. The sample holds about 150,000 clones, 80% to 95% seen once. The CDR3 loop spans 15 amino acids. V was cut by 7 bases and J by 7 bases, with 20 bases left in between. Germline CDR1 SGHTA, CDR2 FQGNSA. The genes are TRBV7-2 and TRBJ1-5; D might be TRBD1 (6 bases). The sequencing used peripheral blood, collected on day 0 of AZD1222 vaccination. The TCR was taken from an adult in good health. CDR3 sequence: CASTLETGGGQPQHF. CDR3 nucleotides: TGTGCCAGCACCCTAGAGACAGGAGGAGGACAGCCCCAGCATTTT.